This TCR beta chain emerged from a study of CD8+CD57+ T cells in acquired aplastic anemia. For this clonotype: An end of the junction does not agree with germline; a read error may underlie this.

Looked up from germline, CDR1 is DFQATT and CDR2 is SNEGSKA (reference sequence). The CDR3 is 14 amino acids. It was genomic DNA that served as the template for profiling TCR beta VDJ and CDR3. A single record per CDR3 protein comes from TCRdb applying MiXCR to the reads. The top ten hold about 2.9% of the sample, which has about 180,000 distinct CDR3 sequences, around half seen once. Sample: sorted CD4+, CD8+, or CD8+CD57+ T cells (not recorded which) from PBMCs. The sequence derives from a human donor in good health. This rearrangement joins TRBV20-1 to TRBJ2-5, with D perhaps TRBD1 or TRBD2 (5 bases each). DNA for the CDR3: TGCAGTGCCAGAGAAACCGGGACCCCAGAGACCCAGTACTTC. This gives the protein CSARETGTPETQYF.